This T cell receptor (beta chain) was profiled in a study of blood T cell repertoires in COVID-19. Whole-study context: Nucleic acid was either cDNA or gDNA, and it came from T cells, B-cell-depleted T cells, or PBMCs.

In the authors' methods: The assay estimated nucleated cells by amplifying reference gene primers. The assay was immunoSEQ multiplex PCR, and TCRdb's table has in-frame clones only and misses some. Clone size and V and J calls were adopted from that table, with D and trimming inferred from the DNA. The sample has approximately 220,000 clones, approximately 83% seen once. Cohort assignment relied on participant-reported clinical history. The sample was PBMCs or T cells enriched from blood (not recorded which). This clonotype was obtained from a woman aged 40 to 50 with acute COVID-19.

This CDR3 is CASSASGLGPRQFF. CDR3 sequence (DNA): TGTGCCAGCAGCGCCTCGGGACTTGGACCAAGACAGTTCTTC. The gene calls are TRBV6-4 and TRBJ2-1; D might be TRBD2 (6 bases). Germline values: CDR1 MRHNA, CDR2 SNTAGT. Trimming pared 6 bases from V and 13 bases from J, leaving 22 bases between. This CDR3 spans 14 amino acids.